Listed below are T cell receptor beta chains from one sample, sequenced in a study of T-cell memory formation after mild COVID-19. Each CDR3 protein is one row after TCRdb ran MiXCR on the 5' RACE reads. In the table there are about 190,000 distinct CDR3 sequences, 18% of which are singletons. The sample taken for sequencing was PBMCs or a T cell subset sorted from them (not recorded which). These receptors were obtained from an adult woman who had mild COVID-19 (a few samples of this study predate the infection). Cell type and time point are not known. CDR3s include the opening cysteine and the closing phenylalanine or tryptophan.

v_gene: TRBV30
CDR3aa: CAWSVWTAVGNGYTF

v_gene: TRBV12-3/TRBV12-4
CDR3aa: CASNLGGTGVYEQYF

v_gene: TRBV7-3
CDR3aa: CASSPGPGPTTPRASNEQFF

v_gene: TRBV7-8
CDR3aa: CASRLDRLNEKLFF

v_gene: TRBV5-1
CDR3aa: CASSLTGQMNTEAFF

v_gene: TRBV29-1
CDR3aa: CSVELLTAQETQYF

v_gene: TRBV5-1
CDR3aa: CASSFTSLMGNTEAFF

v_gene: TRBV4-1
CDR3aa: CASSPPPGASTDTQYF

v_gene: TRBV6-6
CDR3aa: CASSSRQGVGYTF

v_gene: TRBV30
CDR3aa: CAWRRRGDTDTQYF

v_gene: TRBV20-1
CDR3aa: CSARMTGPKNIQYF

v_gene: TRBV12-3/TRBV12-4
CDR3aa: CASSFARGEAFF

v_gene: TRBV4-2
CDR3aa: CASSRPAGGSYNEQFF

v_gene: TRBV9
CDR3aa: CASSPSDRNYGYTF

v_gene: TRBV5-1
CDR3aa: CASSLAVGSGANVLTF

v_gene: TRBV5-1
CDR3aa: CASSMAGDSTGELFF

v_gene: TRBV7-2
CDR3aa: CATKHLTQVLNTGELFF

v_gene: TRBV15
CDR3aa: CATSRGGDADEQYF

v_gene: TRBV9
CDR3aa: CASSASTSGMSTQYF

v_gene: TRBV12-3/TRBV12-4
CDR3aa: CASSLPPYSSGANVLTF

v_gene: TRBV5-1
CDR3aa: CASSSGTGNTEAFF

v_gene: TRBV18
CDR3aa: CASSPGRLDQPQHF

v_gene: TRBV4-2
CDR3aa: CASSQYRDLRYEQYF

v_gene: TRBV30
CDR3aa: CAWSDLRAEQFF